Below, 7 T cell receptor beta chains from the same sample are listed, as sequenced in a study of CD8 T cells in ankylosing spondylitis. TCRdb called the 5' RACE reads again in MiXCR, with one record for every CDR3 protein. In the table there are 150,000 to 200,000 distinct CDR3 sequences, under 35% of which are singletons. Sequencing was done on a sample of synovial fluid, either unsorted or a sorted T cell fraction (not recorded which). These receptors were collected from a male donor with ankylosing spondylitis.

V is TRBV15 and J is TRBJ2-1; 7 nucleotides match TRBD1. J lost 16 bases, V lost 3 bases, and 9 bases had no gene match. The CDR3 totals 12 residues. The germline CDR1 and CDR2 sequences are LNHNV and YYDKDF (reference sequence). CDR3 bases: TGTGCCACCAGCAGGTCTGAGGGGGCGAGATTCTTC. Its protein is CATSRSEGARFF. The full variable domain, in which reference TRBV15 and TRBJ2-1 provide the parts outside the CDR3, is DAMVIQNPRYQVTQFGKPVTLSCSQTLNHNVMYWYQQKSSQAPKLLFHYYDKDFNNEADTPDNFQSRRPNTSFCFLDIRSPGLGDTAMYLCATSRSEGARFFGPGTRLTVL.

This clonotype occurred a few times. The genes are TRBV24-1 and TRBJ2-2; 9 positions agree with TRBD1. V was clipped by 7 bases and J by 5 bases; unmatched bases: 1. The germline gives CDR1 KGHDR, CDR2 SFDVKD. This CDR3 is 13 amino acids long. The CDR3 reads CATRDRGTGELFF. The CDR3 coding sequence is TGTGCCACCAGGGACAGGGGAACCGGGGAGCTGTTTTTT.

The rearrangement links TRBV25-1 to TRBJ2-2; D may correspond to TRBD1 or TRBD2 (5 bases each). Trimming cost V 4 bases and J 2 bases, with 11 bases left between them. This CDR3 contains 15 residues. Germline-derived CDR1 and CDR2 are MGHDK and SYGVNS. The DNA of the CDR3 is TGTGCCAGCAGTGTTGGGACGGCAAACACCGGGGAGCTGTTTTTT. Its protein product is CASSVGTANTGELFF.

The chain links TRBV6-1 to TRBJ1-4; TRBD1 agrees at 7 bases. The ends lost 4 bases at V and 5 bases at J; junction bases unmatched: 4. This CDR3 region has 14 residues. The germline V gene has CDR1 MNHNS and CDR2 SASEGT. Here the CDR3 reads CASSAQQGNEKLFF. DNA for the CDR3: TGTGCCAGCAGTGCCCAACAGGGGAATGAAAAACTGTTTTTT.

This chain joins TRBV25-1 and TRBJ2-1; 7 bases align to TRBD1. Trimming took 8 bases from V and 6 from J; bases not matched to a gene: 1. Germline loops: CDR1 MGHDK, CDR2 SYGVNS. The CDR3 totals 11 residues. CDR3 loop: CASDRANEQFF. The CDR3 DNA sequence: TGTGCCAGCGACAGGGCCAATGAGCAGTTCTTC.

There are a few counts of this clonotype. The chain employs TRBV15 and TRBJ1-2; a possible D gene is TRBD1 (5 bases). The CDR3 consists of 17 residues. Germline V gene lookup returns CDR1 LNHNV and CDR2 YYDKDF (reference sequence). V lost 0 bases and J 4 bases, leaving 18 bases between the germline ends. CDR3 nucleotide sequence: TGTGCCACCAGCAGAGAAGGAACGGCAGGGAGTATCTATGGCTACACCTTC. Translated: CATSREGTAGSIYGYTF.

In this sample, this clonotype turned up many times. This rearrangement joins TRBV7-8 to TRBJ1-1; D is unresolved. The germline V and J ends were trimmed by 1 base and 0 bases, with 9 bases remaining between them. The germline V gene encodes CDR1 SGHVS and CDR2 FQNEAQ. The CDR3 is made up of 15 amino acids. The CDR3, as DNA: TGTGCCAGCAGCTTAGGTTCACCCCTGAACACTGAAGCTTTCTTT. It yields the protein CASSLGSPLNTEAFF.